This entry features one T cell receptor beta chain sequence. This record belongs to a study of blood T cell repertoires in COVID-19. TCRdb's copy holds only in-frame clones and misses some; the assay was immunoSEQ multiplex PCR. The sample lists roughly 390,000 clones, about 85% occurring once. The CDR3 is 15 amino acids. Germline CDR1 GTSNPN, CDR2 SVGIG (reference sequence). V lost 0 bases and J lost 3; bases outside the gene matches: 6. V is TRBV30 and J is TRBJ2-7; 9 bases match TRBD1. Sequencing was carried out using peripheral blood. The clonotype was recovered from a woman under 30 with acute or convalescent COVID-19. CDR3 coding DNA: TGTGCCTGGAGTGTAGGTTTGGGACAGGGCTACGAGCAGTACTTC. It is translated as CAWSVGLGQGYEQYF.